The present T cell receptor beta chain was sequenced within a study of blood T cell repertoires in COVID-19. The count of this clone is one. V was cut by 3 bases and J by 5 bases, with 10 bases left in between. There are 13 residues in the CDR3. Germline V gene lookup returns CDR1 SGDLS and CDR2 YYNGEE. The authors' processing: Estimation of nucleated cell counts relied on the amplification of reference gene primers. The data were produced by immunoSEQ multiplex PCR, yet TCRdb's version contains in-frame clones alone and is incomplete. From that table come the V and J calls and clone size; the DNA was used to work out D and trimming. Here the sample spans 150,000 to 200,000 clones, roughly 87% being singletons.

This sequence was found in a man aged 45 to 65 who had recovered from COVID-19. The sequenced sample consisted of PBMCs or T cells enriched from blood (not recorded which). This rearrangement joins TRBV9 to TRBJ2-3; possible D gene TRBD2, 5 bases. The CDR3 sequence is CASSASGGDTQYF. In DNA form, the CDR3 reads TGTGCCAGCAGCGCATCCGGAGGAGATACGCAGTATTTT. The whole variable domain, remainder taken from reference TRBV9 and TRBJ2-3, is DSGVTQTPKHLITATGQRVTLRCSPRSGDLSVYWYQQSLDQGLQFLIQYYNGEERAKGNILERFSAQQFPDLHSELNLSSLELGDSALYFCASSASGGDTQYFGPGTRLTVL.